This T cell receptor beta chain was captured by sequencing in a study of cytomegalovirus exposure and HLA in healthy donors (TCRdb year 2017). Background for the entire study: In an earlier analysis of several hundred of the donors, 250 to 300 Gb of sequence data and just under 120 million unique TCR beta sequences from 150 million to 200 million T cells were reported. In addition to the first cohort of about 650 subjects, a separate validation cohort of under 150 different subjects was used. Typing coverage varied by locus: roughly 620-630 donors for A, B, C, DRB1 and DQB1; roughly 560 for DQA1; over 600 for DPA1; roughly 450 for DPB1. The study aimed to test whether cataloging public T cell receptors could reveal signatures of past pathogen exposure. An earlier analysis of 587 of the donors applied high-throughput TCR beta sequencing to assess whether each TCR beta V gene segment acted as functional or pseudogenic. Of the 398 genotyped donors, 65% to 90% fell in the genetic ancestry cluster associated with self-reported Caucasian donors. To predict cytomegalovirus infection status, the study brought together high-throughput TCR immunosequencing, statistical association of individual TCRs with disease status, and machine learning. The later analysis used no new phenotypic data to find candidate immune exposures, relying instead on TCR beta sequences and their occurrence across donors. The study profiled the T cell repertoires of 500 to 800 subjects by immunosequencing and related them to cytomegalovirus serostatus. A later analysis re-examined previously published TCR beta repertoires from about 670 donors and added high-resolution HLA genotyping to investigate patterns of TCR occurrence. An early release that covered roughly 600 HLA-typed donors contained 300 to 350 gigabases of sequencing data and approximately 85 million unique TCR sequences. Several DR-DQ haplotypes were treated as single units for association and clustering because of strong linkage in the cohort. Among 398 genotyped donors of the cohort, an average of roughly 240,000 unique TCR beta nucleotide sequences were sequenced per donor, approximately 20% of them non-productive. Donor age, sex, ethnicity and CMV serostatus were compiled alongside the repertoire data. Every discovery cohort repertoire had been produced on one sequencing platform. A later genetic analysis took genome-wide SNP genotypes for 398 of the 666 donors and used that subset as a discovery cohort. Class I and class II HLA loci were covered by the typing at four-digit resolution. Broad study findings and their caveats: A later analysis associated about 18,000 TCR beta sequences with specific HLA alleles at a false discovery rate of 0.05. According to a later genetic analysis, donors in an Asian-associated ancestry cluster had fewer N-insertions in productive TCRs than the roughly 670-donor mean. Most CMV-associated TCR beta chains appeared to be HLA-restricted in a later analysis, and the HLA associations seemed to be driven largely by CMV exposure. According to the authors, the approach could potentially be generalized to other disease states and immunological phenotypes. Presence/absence analyses assumed roughly uniform sequencing depth across donors, an assumption that may not hold. In a later analysis, the rate of TCR association differed among HLA loci, with DRB1 alleles having the most associated TCRs and HLA-C alleles having the fewest. A later analysis reported that several top co-occurrence clusters appeared linked to parvovirus B19, influenza, CMV and Epstein-Barr virus. Compared with equally common non-associated chains, HLA-associated TCR beta chains in a later analysis were more clonally expanded and had lower generation probabilities. A further reported finding was that TCR beta sequences accurately predicted the HLA-A and HLA-B alleles for most subjects in the first cohort. While some public TCRs were present in many individuals, most TCR sequences turned up only very rarely across donors. Assigning TCR associations to individual alleles was difficult when HLA alleles, especially DR and DQ, strongly co-occurred. An earlier analysis of approximately 500 of the donors showed that most TCR beta V segments appeared in productive rearrangements either about 87% or about 30% of the time, which broadly matched IMGT annotations. A later genetic analysis associated a missense DCLRE1C variant with V-gene and J-gene trimming of TCR beta chains, and an independent cohort replicated the association. CMV serostatus was the only immune exposure information available for the cohort. Some IMGT-functional V segments, including TRBV6-2 and TRBV6-3, could not be told apart with the 87-base-pair reads, so those segments were excluded. The earlier analysis of some 540 of the donors excluded some 15 rarely observed V segments, including chromosome 9 orphons, because counts were too low. A few of the identified cytomegalovirus-associated TCR beta chains were confirmed in vitro to be specific for cytomegalovirus antigens. Linkage disequilibrium might explain the correlated functional status among segregating V segments, but an unknown experimental factor could not be excluded. A cluster of highly shared sequence variants was judged likely to represent a technical artifact of the sequencing pipeline. Only TCR beta chains were sequenced in this cohort, and the absence of alpha or paired-chain data limited detectable features. The study gave a list of 150 to 200 TCR beta chains associated with cytomegalovirus. Because HLA typing was unavailable for some donors at each locus, only the typed subset was used in association tests. In both the original and validation cohorts, the classifier was reported to diagnose cytomegalovirus status with high specificity and sensitivity.

Spanning cysteine to phenylalanine, the CDR3 consists of 13 amino acids. Kept here is only the CDR3 DNA, which spans 39 bases and is read in frame from base 1. V is clipped by 3 bases and J by 3 bases, and the sequence between their germline boundaries is 8 bases long. CDR1 and CDR2, per the germline V gene, are MRHNA and SNTAGT. Receptors were amplified or captured by the immunoSEQ multiplex PCR assay. A mixture of 60 forward primers for TCR Vbeta segments and 13 reverse primers for TCR Jbeta segments was used in the multiplex PCR. A multiplex PCR assay on genomic DNA amplified the CDR3 region of rearranged TCR beta genes. On the Illumina HiSeq System, the amplified TCR beta libraries were sequenced as 87-base-pair reads. Concerning the study's data processing: A later analysis tallied roughly 76 million unique TCR beta chains across the 666 repertoires, and about 12 million of those chains were shared by two or more donors. Raw reads were error-corrected and collapsed into unique sequences with a nearest-neighbor algorithm that merged closely related sequences to remove PCR and sequencing errors. To assign V, D and J gene segments, CDR3 sequences were aligned to IMGT reference sequences. For a sequence to be retained, a match of at least six nucleotides was required to both a V gene segment and a J gene segment. A rearrangement counted as productive if the CDR3 had no stop codons and remained in frame with V and J, and every other rearrangement counted as non-productive. CDR3 was defined by IMGT convention, running from the second conserved V-encoded cysteine to the conserved J-encoded phenylalanine. The earlier analysis of around 640 of the donors excluded sequences that lacked an unambiguous match to a single V gene segment. An earlier analysis of roughly 590 of the donors called V segments functional above 56.7% productive rearrangements and segregating when the between-donor standard deviation exceeded 5%. A statistical classification framework was built to diagnose cytomegalovirus status from the catalog of TCR beta chain sequences. In a later analysis, V and J genes were assigned by comparing TCR nucleotide sequences against IMGT/GENE-DB human TR gene sequences. The TCRdist pipeline was used in a later analysis to assign CDR3 sequences and most-parsimonious VDJ recombination scenarios. In a later analysis, each TCR beta chain was defined by its CDR3 amino acid sequence together with its V-gene family, and reads without a unique V-gene family were excluded. As a way to deal with suspected cross-contamination and a sequencing artifact, a later analysis dropped 592 nucleotide sequences that were highly shared and had low generation probability. In a later analysis, a clonal expansion index for each public chain was calculated from normalized within-repertoire ranks of inferred template counts. Generation probabilities in a later analysis came from a VDJ recombination model fitted to out-of-frame rearrangements, and those results were checked against IGoR. In a later analysis, TCR-TCR, TCR-HLA and TCR-CMV co-occurrence was scored with hypergeometric tests, and a repertoire-size bias correction was applied to TCR pairs. In a later analysis, false discovery rates were estimated by permuting HLA or CMV assignments 20 times. A later analysis grouped co-occurring TCRs with DBSCAN, adding TCRdist sequence similarity when clustering within HLA-allele-positive subsets. For co-occurrence clustering, repertoires with fewer than 30,000 or more than 120,000 public chains were excluded, along with a handful of repertoires with anomalous nucleotide sharing. TCRdb limited this immuneACCESS table to in-frame rearrangements with V and J called. A share of clones is missing; checked studies link under half to unresolved V genes, and the rest is unexplained. D and trimming come from the DNA, and the V and J calls and clone size come from that table. This sample is represented by 80,000 to 100,000 clones; about 81% of them were singletons. Of the sample, roughly 1.5% falls within the top ten clones.

In total, 630 or so healthy bone marrow donors made up the cohort. At the time of sampling, every cohort member was nominally healthy, though immune exposures that went unrecorded were likely present. The donor was CMV seronegative and belonged to the group of several hundred seronegative cohort members. Each donor provided a peripheral blood sample, and peripheral blood mononuclear cells were used for TCR beta sequencing. The Qiagen DNeasy Blood Extraction Kit was used to extract genomic DNA from the blood cell samples. Concerning this clone itself: The clone's antigen remains unknown. One base away there is no much larger clone; base qualities are not given.

Source material: PBMCs. The sequence was collected from a man aged 35-49 years in good health and CMV-seronegative. Here the chain combines TRBV6-4 and TRBJ1-1; the D gene identity is not certain. The CDR3 in this case is CASSESRDTEAFF. The DNA reads as follows: TGTGCCAGCAGTGAGTCCCGGGACACTGAAGCTTTCTTT.